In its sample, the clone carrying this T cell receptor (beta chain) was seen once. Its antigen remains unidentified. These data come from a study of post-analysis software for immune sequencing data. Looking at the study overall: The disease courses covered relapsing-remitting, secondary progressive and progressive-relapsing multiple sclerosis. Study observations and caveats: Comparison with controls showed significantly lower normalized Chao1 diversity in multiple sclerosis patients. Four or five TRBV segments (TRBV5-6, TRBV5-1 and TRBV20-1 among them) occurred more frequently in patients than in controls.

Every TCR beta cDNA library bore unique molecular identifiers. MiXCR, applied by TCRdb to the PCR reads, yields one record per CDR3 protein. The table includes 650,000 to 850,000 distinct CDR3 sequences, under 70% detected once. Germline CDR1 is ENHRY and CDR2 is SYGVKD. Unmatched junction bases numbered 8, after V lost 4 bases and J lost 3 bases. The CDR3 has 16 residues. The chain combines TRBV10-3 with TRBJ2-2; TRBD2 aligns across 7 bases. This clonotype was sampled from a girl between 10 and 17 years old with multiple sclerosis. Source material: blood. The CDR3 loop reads CAISVSPGRDTGELFF. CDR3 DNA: TGTGCCATCAGTGTATCGCCGGGGAGGGACACCGGGGAGCTGTTTTTT.